Described below is a single T cell receptor beta chain sequence and its context. Per the germline V gene, CDR1 is SNHLY and CDR2 is FYNNEI. Trimming shortened V by 7 bases and J by 7 bases, and 14 bases separated the two germline ends. The CDR3 sequence is 13 residues long. Authors' analysis steps: Amplification of reference gene primers provided the estimated nucleated cell counts. This table comes from immunoSEQ multiplex PCR, and its TCRdb copy is limited to in-frame clones, with some not included. The V and J calls and clone size come from that table; D and trimming were worked out from the DNA. The data hold around 36,000 clones, with almost 85% observed a single time. These data belong to a study of blood T cell repertoires in COVID-19. Looking at the study overall: Italy, Spain and the United States were the sources of the convalescent and acute COVID-19 samples. Sample material is recorded as cDNA or gDNA derived from T cells, B-cell-depleted T cells, or PBMCs.

The chain links TRBV2 to TRBJ1-5; D might be TRBD1 (5 bases). The sample taken for sequencing was peripheral blood. The TCR was taken from a man at least 80 years old with active or convalescent COVID-19. The CDR3 is CASNPSQGQPQHF. CDR3 in DNA: TGTGCCAGCAACCCCTCTCAGGGCCAGCCCCAGCATTTT.